This TCR beta chain was found in a study of cytomegalovirus exposure and HLA in healthy donors. PCR was performed using 60 Vbeta and 13 Jbeta primers. Clones were read by immunoSEQ multiplex PCR, and TCRdb kept only the in-frame ones, dropping some. The data contain about 150,000 clones, roughly 73% of them singletons. With regard to this clone: Its antigen is as yet unknown.

From germline, CDR1 is SGHRS and CDR2 YFSETQ. With 4 bases clipped from V and 1 base from J, the junction kept 3 bases outside the gene matches. The CDR3 loop spans 14 amino acids. Study findings and constraints: Later genetic work tied a missense DCLRE1C variant to beta-chain V and J trimming. Reports described diagnosis of cytomegalovirus status by the classifier as highly specific and sensitive. Some V segments, including TRBV6-2 and TRBV6-3, were excluded as indistinguishable. Later analysis found that TCR beta chains associated with HLA were more clonally expanded than other, equally common chains.

The source of this sequence is a woman aged 18-29 years in good health and CMV-seronegative. Sample: PBMCs. The genes are TRBV5-1 and TRBJ1-1, with 8 bases that match TRBD1. The CDR3 bases are TGCGCCAGCAGCATACAGGGGGGGAACACTGAAGCTTTCTTT. It is translated as CASSIQGGNTEAFF.